A selection of T cell receptor beta chains follows, all from one sample in a study of cytomegalovirus exposure and HLA in healthy donors. Assay: immunoSEQ multiplex PCR; the TCRdb copy retains only in-frame clones and omits some. The data show around 200,000 clones, with roughly 81% seen just once and around 1.2% held by the top ten. The sample comprised PBMCs. The source is a woman in her 30s in good health and CMV-seronegative. The CDR3 runs from the conserved cysteine through the conserved F or W. Fields, in order: V gene, clone size, D gene, J gene, CDR3 protein, CDR3 DNA. D genes are given only for firm matches. Expanded clones are given a class, and other clones once, few, many or no size at all.

>TRBV11-3|-|TRBD1|TRBJ2-2
CASSVAGGRTGELFF
TGTGCCAGCAGCGTAGCAGGGGGCAGGACCGGGGAGCTGTTTTTT
>TRBV11-1|-|TRBD1|TRBJ2-7
CASSPVHQGVQQYF
TGTGCCAGCAGCCCCGTTCATCAGGGGGTGCAGCAGTACTTC
>TRBV5-8|few|TRBD1|TRBJ2-5
CASSSGQGAGQETQYF
TGTGCCAGCAGCTCCGGACAGGGGGCCGGCCAAGAGACCCAGTACTTC
>TRBV13|-|TRBD1|TRBJ1-1
CASSWPRQGNTEAFF
TGTGCCAGCAGCTGGCCCCGACAGGGGAACACTGAAGCTTTCTTT
>TRBV7-9|-|-|TRBJ2-1
CASSLDLIFNEQFF
TGTGCCAGCAGCTTAGACTTGATTTTCAATGAGCAGTTCTTC
>TRBV30|-|TRBD2|TRBJ2-5
CASTGLFNQETQYF
TGTGCCTCGACGGGACTATTCAACCAAGAGACCCAGTACTTC
>TRBV7-6|-|TRBD1|TRBJ2-5
CASRPGTGKETQYF
TGTGCCAGCAGACCCGGGACAGGGAAAGAGACCCAGTACTTC
>TRBV6-1|once|-|TRBJ1-1
CASYRTHDHTEAFF
TGTGCCAGCTACAGAACACATGATCACACTGAAGCTTTCTTT
>TRBV7-9|-|-|TRBJ2-7
CASGQQGYEQYF
TGTGCCAGCGGCCAGCAGGGCTACGAGCAGTACTTC
>TRBV7-8|-|-|TRBJ1-1
CASSLAGGVTEAFF
TGTGCCAGCAGCTTAGCAGGGGGAGTCACTGAAGCTTTCTTT
>TRBV30|-|-|TRBJ2-2
CAWSQQDTGELFF
TGTGCCTGGAGTCAACAAGATACCGGGGAGCTGTTTTTT
>TRBV5-1|-|TRBD1|TRBJ2-7
CASMVDRGFYEQYF
TGCGCCAGCATGGTGGACAGGGGTTTTTACGAGCAGTACTTC
>TRBV28|-|-|TRBJ1-4
CASSFNTVEKLFF
TGTGCCAGCAGTTTCAATACAGTCGAAAAACTGTTTTTT
>TRBV6-7|once|TRBD2|TRBJ2-3
CASSYARLAGGTDTQYF
TGTGCCAGCAGTTACGCGCGACTAGCGGGAGGCACAGATACGCAGTATTTT
>TRBV11-2|-|-|TRBJ1-1
CASSFPAREAFF
TGTGCCAGCAGCTTCCCCGCTAGAGAAGCTTTCTTT
>TRBV28|-|TRBD2|TRBJ2-4
CASSLAGHSGLILNIQYF
TGTGCCAGCAGTTTAGCGGGCCATAGCGGGCTAATATTAAACATTCAGTACTTC
>TRBV11-2|once|-|TRBJ1-1
CASSSLKPDTEAFF
TGTGCCAGCAGCTCCCTGAAGCCCGACACTGAAGCTTTCTTT
>TRBV18|few|-|TRBJ1-2
CASSPEGQINYGYTF
TGTGCCAGCTCACCAGAAGGACAGATTAACTATGGCTACACCTTC
>TRBV5-1|few|-|TRBJ1-5
CASSSGTNNQPQHF
TGCGCCAGCAGCTCCGGGACAAATAACCAGCCCCAGCATTTT
>TRBV7-9|-|-|TRBJ1-1
CASSLIAEAFF
TGTGCCAGCAGCTTAATCGCTGAAGCTTTCTTT
>TRBV11-3|few|TRBD2|TRBJ2-1
CASSLLNGGGEQFF
TGTGCCAGCAGCTTACTTAACGGGGGGGGTGAGCAGTTCTTC
>TRBV11-2|-|-|TRBJ1-2
CASSPRVQGGGYTF
TGTGCCAGCAGCCCCCGGGTGCAGGGAGGGGGCTACACCTTC
>TRBV30|few|TRBD1|TRBJ1-2
CAWSPVNTGAGGYTF
TGTGCCTGGAGTCCGGTCAATACAGGGGCGGGAGGCTACACCTTC
>TRBV5-6|few|-|TRBJ2-1
CASSFGPAGGNEQFF
TGTGCCAGCAGCTTTGGGCCCGCTGGGGGGAATGAGCAGTTCTTC
>TRBV25-1|-|-|TRBJ2-2
CASSEGGRAGTGELFF
TGTGCCAGCAGTGAAGGGGGCAGGGCAGGGACCGGGGAGCTGTTTTTT
>TRBV2|-|TRBD1|TRBJ2-3
CASSPLDRSSTDTQYF
TGTGCCAGCAGTCCACTGGACAGGAGTAGCACAGATACGCAGTATTTT
>TRBV5-1|-|-|TRBJ1-1
CASSLDFPGRTEAFF
TGCGCCAGCAGCTTGGACTTTCCCGGGAGGACTGAAGCTTTCTTT
>TRBV7-9|-|TRBD1|TRBJ1-2
CASSPSRSGGYGYTF
TGTGCCAGCAGCCCAAGTCGGTCAGGGGGCTATGGCTACACCTTC
>TRBV19|-|-|TRBJ1-4
CASSMWQEKLFF
TGTGCCAGTAGTATGTGGCAAGAAAAACTGTTTTTT
>TRBV28|-|-|TRBJ1-5
CASTPAGHSNQPQHF
TGTGCCAGCACTCCTGCCGGACACAGCAATCAGCCCCAGCATTTT
>TRBV11-3|-|TRBD1|TRBJ2-1
CASSLDGTGYNEQFF
TGTGCCAGCAGCTTAGATGGGACAGGGTACAATGAGCAGTTCTTC
>TRBV7-2|-|-|TRBJ2-5
CASSFGRGKETQYF
TGTGCCAGCAGCTTCGGCAGGGGAAAAGAGACCCAGTACTTC
>TRBV27|-|TRBD1|TRBJ2-1
CASRDRGGEQFF
TGTGCCAGCAGGGACAGGGGGGGGGAGCAGTTCTTC
>TRBV5-1|once|TRBD2|TRBJ2-7
CASRPGTSGGSSYEQYF
TGCGCCAGCAGGCCCGGGACTAGCGGGGGTAGCTCCTACGAGCAGTACTTC
>TRBV7-9|-|-|TRBJ2-7
CASSLRPGAFLEQYF
TGTGCCAGCAGCTTGCGACCAGGGGCGTTCCTCGAGCAGTACTTC
>TRBV18|few|-|TRBJ2-1
CASSPKEIHEQFF
TGTGCCAGCTCACCAAAAGAGATCCATGAGCAGTTCTTC
>TRBV9|-|-|TRBJ2-7
CASSVDAGDISYEQYF
TGTGCCAGCAGCGTAGACGCGGGGGACATTTCCTACGAGCAGTACTTC
>TRBV15|-|TRBD1|TRBJ1-2
CATSRDHRGNGYTF
TGTGCCACCAGCAGAGATCACAGGGGGAATGGCTACACCTTC
>TRBV5-1|once|TRBD1|TRBJ1-5
CASSPRGRDQPQHF
TGCGCCAGCAGCCCCAGGGGGCGGGATCAGCCCCAGCATTTT
>TRBV18|few|-|TRBJ1-6
CASSPLTDSYNSPLHF
TGTGCCAGCTCACCGCTCACGGACAGTTATAATTCACCCCTCCACTTT
>TRBV4-1|few|TRBD2|TRBJ2-7
CASSQATSGRHYEQYF
TGCGCCAGCAGCCAAGCTACTAGCGGGAGGCACTACGAGCAGTACTTC
>TRBV6-5|many|TRBD2|TRBJ2-7
CASSYGTGGPYEQYF
TGTGCCAGCAGTTACGGGACGGGAGGACCCTACGAGCAGTACTTC
>TRBV5-1|-|TRBD2|TRBJ2-1
CASSLAGGPLYNEQFF
TGCGCCAGCAGCTTGGCGGGAGGGCCATTGTACAATGAGCAGTTCTTC
>TRBV15|-|TRBD1|TRBJ1-2
CATSSNRGVNYGYTF
TGTGCCACCAGCAGCAACAGGGGAGTTAACTATGGCTACACCTTC
>TRBV6-6|-|TRBD1|TRBJ1-4
CASSYSMGQGNEKLFF
TGTGCCAGCAGTTACTCGATGGGACAGGGAAATGAAAAACTGTTTTTT
>TRBV19|once|TRBD2|TRBJ2-7
CASSIVAGVTSHEQYF
TGTGCCAGTAGTATAGTAGCGGGAGTTACCTCCCACGAGCAGTACTTC
>TRBV6-5|-|-|TRBJ1-2
CASSYSIRGYGYTF
TGTGCCAGCAGTTACTCTATCAGGGGCTATGGCTACACCTTC
>TRBV5-1|-|TRBD1|TRBJ2-4
CASRSGGAKNIQYF
TGCGCCAGCAGATCAGGGGGCGCCAAAAACATTCAGTACTTC
>TRBV7-6|once|TRBD2|TRBJ2-2
CASSLGSAGGLGTGELFF
TGTGCCAGCAGCTTAGGATCAGCGGGAGGGCTAGGCACCGGGGAGCTGTTTTTT
>TRBV4-2|few|TRBD1|TRBJ2-7
CASSHTTGTYEQYF
TGTGCCAGCAGCCATACGACAGGGACCTACGAGCAGTACTTC
>TRBV30|-|TRBD1|TRBJ2-3
CAWSVPGQGTDTQYF
TGTGCCTGGAGTGTTCCGGGACAGGGGACAGATACGCAGTATTTT
>TRBV28|-|-|TRBJ2-1
CASTTYNEQFF
TGTGCCAGCACCACCTACAATGAGCAGTTCTTC
>TRBV2|-|TRBD1|TRBJ2-4
CASRLPGQKNIQYF
TGTGCCAGCAGATTGCCGGGACAGAAAAACATTCAGTACTTC
>TRBV6-6|-|TRBD2|TRBJ2-3
CASSAGGTGTDTQYF
TGTGCCAGCAGTGCCGGGGGGACCGGCACAGATACGCAGTATTTT
>TRBV5-1|-|TRBD1|TRBJ1-4
CASSPLWKDRGRSEKLFF
TGCGCCAGCAGCCCACTTTGGAAGGACAGGGGGCGAAGTGAAAAACTGTTTTTT